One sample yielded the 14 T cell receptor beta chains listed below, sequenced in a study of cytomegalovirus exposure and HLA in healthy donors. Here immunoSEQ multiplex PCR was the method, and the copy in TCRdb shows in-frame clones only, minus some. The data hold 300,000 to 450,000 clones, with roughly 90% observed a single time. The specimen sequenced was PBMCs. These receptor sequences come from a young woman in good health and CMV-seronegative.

The CDR3 sequence: CASRRLASSYEQYF. CDR3 DNA: TGTGCCAGCAGACGTCTAGCGTCCTCCTACGAGCAGTACTTC. The genes are TRBV6-6 and TRBJ2-7, with a tentative D call TRBD2 (6 bases). Germline loops: CDR1 MNHNY, CDR2 SVGAGI (reference sequence). The CDR3 has 14 residues. V lost 6 bases and J 0 bases, leaving 12 bases between the germline ends.

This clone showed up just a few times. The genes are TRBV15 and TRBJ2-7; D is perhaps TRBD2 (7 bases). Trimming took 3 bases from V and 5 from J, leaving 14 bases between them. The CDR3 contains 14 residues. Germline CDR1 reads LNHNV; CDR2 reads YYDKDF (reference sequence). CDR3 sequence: CATSSGGAVNEQYF. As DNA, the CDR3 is TGTGCCACCAGCAGTGGGGGGGCAGTCAACGAGCAGTACTTC.

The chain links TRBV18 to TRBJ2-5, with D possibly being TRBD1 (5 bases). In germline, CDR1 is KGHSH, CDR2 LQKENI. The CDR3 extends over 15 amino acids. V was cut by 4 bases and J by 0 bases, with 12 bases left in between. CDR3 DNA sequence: TGTGCCAGCTCACGAGACAGATCATACCAAGAGACCCAGTACTTC. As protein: CASSRDRSYQETQYF.

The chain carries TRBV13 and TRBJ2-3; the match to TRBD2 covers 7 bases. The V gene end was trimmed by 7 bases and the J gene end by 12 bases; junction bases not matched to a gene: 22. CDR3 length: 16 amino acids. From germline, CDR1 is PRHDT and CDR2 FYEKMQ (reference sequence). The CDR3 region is CASTLGGAGRISPQYF. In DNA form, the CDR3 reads TGTGCCAGCACCCTAGGCGGAGCGGGAAGGATCTCCCCCCAGTATTTT.

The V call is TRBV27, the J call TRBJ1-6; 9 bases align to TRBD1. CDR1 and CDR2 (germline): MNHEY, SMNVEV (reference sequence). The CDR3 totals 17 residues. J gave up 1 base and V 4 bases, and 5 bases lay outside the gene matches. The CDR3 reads CASSSPGQGSYNSPLHF. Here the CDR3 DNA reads TGTGCCAGCAGTTCCCCGGGACAGGGTTCCTATAATTCACCCCTCCACTTT.

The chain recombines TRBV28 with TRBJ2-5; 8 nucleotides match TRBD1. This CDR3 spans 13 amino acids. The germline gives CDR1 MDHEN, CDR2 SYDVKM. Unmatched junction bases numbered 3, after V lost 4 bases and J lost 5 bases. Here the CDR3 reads CASSSGGRETQYF. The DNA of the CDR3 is TGTGCCAGCAGTTCAGGGGGCAGGGAGACCCAGTACTTC.

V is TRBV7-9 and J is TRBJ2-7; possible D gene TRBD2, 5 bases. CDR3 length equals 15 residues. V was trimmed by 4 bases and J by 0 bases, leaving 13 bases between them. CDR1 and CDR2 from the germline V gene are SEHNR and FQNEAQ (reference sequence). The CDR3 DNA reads TGTGCCAGCAGCTCCGCTAGCAGCTCCTCCTACGAGCAGTACTTC. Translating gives CASSSASSSSYEQYF.

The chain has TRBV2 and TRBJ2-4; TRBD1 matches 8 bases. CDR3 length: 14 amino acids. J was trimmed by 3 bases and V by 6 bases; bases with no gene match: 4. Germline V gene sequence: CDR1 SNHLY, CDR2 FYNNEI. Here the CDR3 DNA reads TGTGCCAGCAGGGTCGGGACAGGCAAAAACATTCAGTACTTC. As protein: CASRVGTGKNIQYF.

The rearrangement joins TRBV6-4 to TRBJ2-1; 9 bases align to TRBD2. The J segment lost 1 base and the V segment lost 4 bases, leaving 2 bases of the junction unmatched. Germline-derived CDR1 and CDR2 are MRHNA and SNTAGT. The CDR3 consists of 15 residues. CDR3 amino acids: CASSALAGSYNEQFF. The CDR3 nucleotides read TGTGCCAGCAGTGCCCTAGCGGGGTCCTACAATGAGCAGTTCTTC.

The CDR3 coding sequence is TGTGCCAGCAGCTTATTTGGGGGCCAGAACACCGGGGAGCTGTTTTTT. Amino acids: CASSLFGGQNTGELFF. The V gene is TRBV5-5, the J gene TRBJ2-2, with a tentative D call TRBD1 (6 bases). The CDR3 totals 16 residues. Germline-derived CDR1 and CDR2 are SGHKS and YYEKEE (reference sequence). V lost 2 bases to trimming and J lost 1 base, with 12 bases between them.

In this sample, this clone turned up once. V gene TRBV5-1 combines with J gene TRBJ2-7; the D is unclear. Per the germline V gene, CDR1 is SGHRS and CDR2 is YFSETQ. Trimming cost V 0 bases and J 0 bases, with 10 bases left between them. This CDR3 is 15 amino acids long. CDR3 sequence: CASSLAAQFSYEQYF. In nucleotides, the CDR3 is TGCGCCAGCAGCTTGGCCGCACAATTCTCCTACGAGCAGTACTTC. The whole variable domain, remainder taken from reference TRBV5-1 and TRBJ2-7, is KAGVTQTPRYLIKTRGQQVTLSCSPISGHRSVSWYQQTPGQGLQFLFEYFSETQRNKGNFPGRFSGRQFSNSRSEMNVSTLELGDSALYLCASSLAAQFSYEQYFGPGTRLTVT.

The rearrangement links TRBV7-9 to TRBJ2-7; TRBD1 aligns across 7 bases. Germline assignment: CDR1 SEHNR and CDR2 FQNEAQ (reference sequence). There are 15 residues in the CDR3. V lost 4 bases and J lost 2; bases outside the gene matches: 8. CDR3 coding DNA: TGTGCCAGCAGCTACCCCGGGACAGAAACCTACGAGCAGTACTTC. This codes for CASSYPGTETYEQYF.

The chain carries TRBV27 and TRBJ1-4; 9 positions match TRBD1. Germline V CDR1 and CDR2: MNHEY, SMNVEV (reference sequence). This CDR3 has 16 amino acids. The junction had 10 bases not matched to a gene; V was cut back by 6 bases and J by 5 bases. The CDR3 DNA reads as TGTGCCAGCAGAGACCTTCCCGGGACAGGGAATGAAAAACTGTTTTTT. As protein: CASRDLPGTGNEKLFF.

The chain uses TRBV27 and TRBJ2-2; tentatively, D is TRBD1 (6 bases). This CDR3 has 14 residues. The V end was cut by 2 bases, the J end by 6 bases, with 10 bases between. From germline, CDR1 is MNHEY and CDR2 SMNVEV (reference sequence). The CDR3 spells CASSLTGWAGELFF. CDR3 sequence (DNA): TGTGCCAGCAGTTTAACAGGGTGGGCCGGGGAGCTGTTTTTT.